This entry is about one TCR beta chain. Antigen specificity is unknown. This sample was taken from a study of early T cells in non-severe SARS-CoV-2 infection. Whole-study findings and limits: Database matching using VDJdb favored anti-spike CD8 responses, with private and CD4 specificities left missing.

TCRdb itself ran the 5' RACE reads through MiXCR, one entry per CDR3 protein. The data show some 98,000 distinct CDR3 sequences, approximately 9.9% seen once. Trimming took 6 bases from V and 3 from J, leaving 9 bases between them. This CDR3 is 12 amino acids long. Germline CDR1 is ENHRY and CDR2 is SYGVKD. Input material: whole blood. This receptor was identified in an adult who was a healthcare worker with PCR-confirmed SARS-CoV-2 infection or an uninfected control (not recorded which). V is TRBV10-3 and J is TRBJ2-7; D is possibly TRBD1 (5 bases). This CDR3 is CAISLQGYEQYF. The CDR3 nucleotides are TGTGCCATCAGCCTCCAGGGCTACGAGCAGTACTTC.